This is a list of T cell receptor beta chains from one sample in a study of CD8 T cells in ankylosing spondylitis. Using its own MiXCR run on the 5' RACE reads, TCRdb lists one record per CDR3 protein. The sample contains some 250,000 distinct CDR3 sequences, approximately 11% of which appear only once. The sample was blood, either unsorted or a sorted T cell fraction (not recorded which). These receptors were obtained from a male donor with ankylosing spondylitis or in good health (not recorded which). The CDR3 runs from the conserved cysteine through the conserved F or W. D genes are given only for firm matches. Size is stated for part of the rows, as once, few or many counts, or as a class when the clone is expanded.

V	D	size	J	length	DNA	CDR3
TRBV10-3	-	many	TRBJ1-6	17	TGTGCCATCAGTGATCCCGGACTGCGATCAGATAATTCACCCCTCCACTTT	CAISDPGLRSDNSPLHF
TRBV5-1	-	many	TRBJ2-7	13	TGCGCCAGCAGCTTGGAGACAAACTACGAGCAGTACTTC	CASSLETNYEQYF
TRBV10-2	-	many	TRBJ2-7	14	TGCGCCAGCAGTGTTGGGAGTCTTTCCTACGAGCAGTACTTC	CASSVGSLSYEQYF
TRBV5-1	TRBD2	many	TRBJ2-6	16	TGCGCCAGCAGCTTGGCCGGGGGGTCTGGGGCCAACGTCCTGACTTTC	CASSLAGGSGANVLTF
TRBV28	-	many	TRBJ2-7	13	TGTGCCAGCGACATGGGCACGCCAAGGGAGCAGTACTTC	CASDMGTPREQYF
TRBV20-1	-	many	TRBJ1-1	15	TGCAGTGCTAGAGGACGCGGGTGGGGAGGTACTGAAGCTTTCTTT	CSARGRGWGGTEAFF
TRBV25-1	-	many	TRBJ2-7	12	TGTGCCAGCAGTGTAGTGCTGGGAAGGCAGTACTTC	CASSVVLGRQYF
TRBV12-3/TRBV12-4	-	-	TRBJ1-2	10	TGTGCCAGCAGACTCGAGAGCTACACCTTC	CASRLESYTF
TRBV5-6	-	few	TRBJ2-1	14	TGTGCCAGCAGCTTGGGGCCCAGGGTCCATGAGCAGTTCTTC	CASSLGPRVHEQFF
TRBV5-3	TRBD2	-	TRBJ2-3	16	TGTGCCAGCAGCCTTGGGACTAGCGGGGGGAGGGATACGCAGTATTTT	CASSLGTSGGRDTQYF
TRBV28	-	few	TRBJ2-1	13	TGTGCCAGCAGTTTTGAGGGTTACAATGAGCAGTTCTTC	CASSFEGYNEQFF
TRBV11-2	TRBD2	-	TRBJ2-5	17	TGTGCCAGCAGCTTAGTATCTAGCGGGGGGGCGGGGGAGACCCAGTACTTC	CASSLVSSGGAGETQYF
TRBV10-2	TRBD1	-	TRBJ2-7	15	TGCGCCAGCAGTGAGAGGACAGGGCGCCCCTCCGAGCAGTACTTC	CASSERTGRPSEQYF
TRBV3-1	TRBD2	many	TRBJ2-1	12	TGTGCCAGCGGATCTAGCGGGGGAGAGCAGTTCTTC	CASGSSGGEQFF
TRBV7-8	-	few	TRBJ1-2	15	TGTGCCAGCAGCTTAGGGGGCATTTCCTACTATGGCTACACCTTC	CASSLGGISYYGYTF
TRBV5-1	TRBD2	many	TRBJ2-7	18	TGCGCCAGCAGCTTGTCTGGGAGCGGTAGCGGGACCTCCTACGAGCAGTACTTC	CASSLSGSGSGTSYEQYF
TRBV12-3/TRBV12-4	TRBD2	few	TRBJ2-5	15	TGTGCCAGCAGTAGGACTAGCGGGAGTCGGGAGACCCAGTACTTC	CASSRTSGSRETQYF
TRBV5-1	-	many	TRBJ2-3	16	TGCGCCAGCAGCCGTGAAGGGGTACCCGACACAGATACGCAGTATTTT	CASSREGVPDTDTQYF
TRBV15	TRBD2	few	TRBJ2-5	16	TGTGCCACCAGCAGAGTATTAGCGGGAGAAGGGGACACCCAGTACTTC	CATSRVLAGEGDTQYF
TRBV24-1	-	-	TRBJ1-1	13	TGTGCCACCAAGGACCGTTATTACACTGAAGCTTTCTTT	CATKDRYYTEAFF
TRBV7-8	-	-	TRBJ2-5	13	TGTGCCAGCACCTCCGGGCCGCAAGAGACCCAGTACTTC	CASTSGPQETQYF
TRBV12-3/TRBV12-4	TRBD2	many	TRBJ2-1	17	TGTGCCAGCAGCCGAGGGAAGGCGACTAGCGGGGGAAATGAGCAGTTCTTC	CASSRGKATSGGNEQFF
TRBV5-1	TRBD2	-	TRBJ2-5	14	TGCGCCAGCAGCTTGAGCGGGAGGGGAGAGACCCAGTACTTC	CASSLSGRGETQYF
TRBV7-2	TRBD1	few	TRBJ1-5	17	TGTGCCAGCAGCTTAGCCTACGGGACAGGGGACAATCAGCCCCAGCATTTT	CASSLAYGTGDNQPQHF
TRBV6-5	TRBD1	many	TRBJ1-5	15	TGTGCCAGCAGTTCGGCAGGGGGGGGTCTGTTGCCCCAGCATTTT	CASSSAGGGLLPQHF
TRBV25-1	-	many	TRBJ2-7	11	TGTGCCAGCGAAGGTTCCCACGAGCAGTACTTC	CASEGSHEQYF
TRBV5-6	-	-	TRBJ2-7	15	TGTGCCAGCAGCTTGGCAGCCGGGACACCCGACGAGCAGTACTTC	CASSLAAGTPDEQYF
TRBV2	TRBD2	-	TRBJ2-5	16	TGTGCCAGCAGTGAAGACCTTAGCGGGGGGGCGCAGACCCAGTACTTC	CASSEDLSGGAQTQYF
TRBV7-8	TRBD1	many	TRBJ1-2	16	TGTGCCAGCAGCTTATCCTCAGGGGGAAGGATTCATGGCTACACCTTC	CASSLSSGGRIHGYTF
TRBV3-1	-	many	TRBJ2-7	13	TGTGCCAGCAGACAAGGGAGTTCCTACGAGCAGTACTTC	CASRQGSSYEQYF